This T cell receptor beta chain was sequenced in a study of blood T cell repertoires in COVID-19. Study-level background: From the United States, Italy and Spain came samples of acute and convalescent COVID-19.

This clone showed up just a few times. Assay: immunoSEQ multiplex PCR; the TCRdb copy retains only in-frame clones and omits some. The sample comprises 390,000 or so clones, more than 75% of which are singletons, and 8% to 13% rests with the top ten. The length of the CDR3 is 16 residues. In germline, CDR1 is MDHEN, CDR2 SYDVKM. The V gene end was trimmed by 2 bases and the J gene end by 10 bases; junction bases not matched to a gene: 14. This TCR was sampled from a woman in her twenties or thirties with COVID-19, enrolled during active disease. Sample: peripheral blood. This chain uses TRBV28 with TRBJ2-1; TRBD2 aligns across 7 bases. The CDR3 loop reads CASSLNSAGSSGEQFF. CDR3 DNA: TGTGCCAGCAGTTTAAATTCAGCGGGATCCTCGGGAGAGCAGTTCTTC. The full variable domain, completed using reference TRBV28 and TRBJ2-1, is DVKVTQSSRYLVKRTGEKVFLECVQDMDHENMFWYRQDPGLGLRLIYFSYDVKMKEKGDIPEGYSVSREKKERFSLILESASTNQTSMYLCASSLNSAGSSGEQFFGPGTRLTVL.